This T cell receptor beta chain stems from a study of T-cell memory formation after mild COVID-19 (dated by TCRdb to the early 2020s). Looking at the study overall: TCR sequence clusters from the two donors were found to be largely donor specific. Longitudinal TCRalpha and TCRbeta repertoire sequencing tracked T-cell clones expanding and contracting after mild COVID-19 in a couple of donors. Two young, previously healthy adult volunteers made up the cohort, one male and one female.

The sequencer listed for this sample is Illumina NovaSeq 6000. cDNA libraries for TCRalpha and TCRbeta were prepared by 5'RACE using constant-segment primers, with sample barcodes and unique molecular identifiers added. RNA was extracted from every sample with Trizol reagent. Libraries were amplified in two PCR steps, with a second sample barcode and Illumina TruSeq adapters added in the second step. Sequencing of the libraries was done on an Illumina NovaSeq, producing 2 x 150 bp paired-end reads. The study's own analysis went as follows. Reads were demultiplexed and collapsed into UMI-guided consensus sequences with migec v1.2.7. Using mixcr v2.1.11, UMI consensuses were aligned to TRA and TRB V and J templates and then assembled into clonotypes. Expanded or contracted clonotypes were those called significant by both edgeR and NoisET, with noise models trained on biological replicates. For edgeR calls, the cutoffs were a false discovery rate-adjusted p below 0.01 and a log2 fold-change threshold of 1. As an exploratory analysis of dynamics, max-normalized trajectories of the 1000 most abundant clonotypes were examined by PCA with hierarchical clustering. Separately sequenced CD4+ and CD8+ repertoires were used to assign the CD4 or CD8 phenotype of responding clones. The public reads were quality trimmed at Q25 with fastp and then assembled into clones with MiXCR by TCRdb, keeping productive beta chains. Every CDR3 protein is listed once, alongside the most common genes and DNA of its rows. These V and J calls rely on TCRdb rather than the paper's analysis. In this sample the table shows over 450,000 distinct CDR3 sequences, roughly 21% of which occur a single time. The ten largest clonotypes hold under 15% of the sample.

PBMCs were isolated by Ficoll-Paque density gradient centrifugation. In its sample, this clonotype was seen a few times. Its antigen has not been determined. One base away there is no much larger clone; base qualities are not given. Study-wide conclusions, independent of this receptor: SARS-CoV-2 specificity was not confirmed for the second-wave clones peaking on day 37. From day 15 to 85, contracting clones showed balanced CD4/CD8 phenotypes, whereas a second wave of clones that expanded from day 15 to 37 leaned towards CD4+. Contracting CD4+ clones were located mainly in the CM and EM memory subsets, whereas CD8+ clones were found to be enriched in EMRA. The detection of some responding clones in pre-infection memory suggests that pre-existing cross-reactive memory T cells joined the SARS-CoV-2 response. The study covered only two mild cases, and larger cohorts including severe cases with pre-infection samples were considered necessary.

This clonotype was sampled from an adult woman who had mild COVID-19 (a few samples of this study predate the infection). The sample titles of this study are shuffled in the database, so cell type and time point are left out; the donor was told from shared clones. The sequencing sample was made of PBMCs or a T cell subset sorted from them (not recorded which).

The CDR3 region: CASSLWEGGTETQYF. The DNA sequence is TGCGCCAGCAGCTTATGGGAGGGCGGCACGGAGACCCAGTACTTC. The sequence is built from TRBV5-1 and TRBJ2-5, and TRBD2 aligns with 7 junction nucleotides. There are 15 amino acids in the CDR3, from cysteine to phenylalanine inclusive. The DNA shown is the 45-base CDR3, in frame from base 1. V is cut back by 2 bases and J by 5 bases, with 9 bases in the junction unmatched. The germline V gene specifies SGHRS as CDR1 and YFSETQ as CDR2.